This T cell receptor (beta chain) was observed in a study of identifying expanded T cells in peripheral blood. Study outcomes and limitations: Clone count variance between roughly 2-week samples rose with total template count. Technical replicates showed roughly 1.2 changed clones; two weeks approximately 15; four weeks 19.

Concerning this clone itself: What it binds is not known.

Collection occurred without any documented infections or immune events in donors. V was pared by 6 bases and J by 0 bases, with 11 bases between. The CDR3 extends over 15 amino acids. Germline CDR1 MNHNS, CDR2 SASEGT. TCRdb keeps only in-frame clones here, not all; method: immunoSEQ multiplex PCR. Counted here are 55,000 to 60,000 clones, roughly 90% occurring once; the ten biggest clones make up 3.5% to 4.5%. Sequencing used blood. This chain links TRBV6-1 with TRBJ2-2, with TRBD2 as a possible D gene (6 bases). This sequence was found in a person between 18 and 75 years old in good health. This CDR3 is CASRRSSANTGELFF. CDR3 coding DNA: TGTGCCAGCAGGAGATCTAGCGCGAACACCGGGGAGCTGTTTTTT.